The 18 T cell receptor beta chains presented below share a single source sample, sequenced in a study of blood T cell repertoires in COVID-19. Assay used: immunoSEQ multiplex PCR; TCRdb lists only in-frame clones, some missing. The sample includes roughly 400,000 clones, approximately 93% of them seen just once. The sample consisted of PBMCs or T cells enriched from blood (not recorded which). These receptors originate from a woman in her forties who had been exposed to COVID-19.

The genes are TRBV19 and TRBJ2-3; D is possibly TRBD2 (5 bases). Trimming removed 3 bases from V and 4 bases from J, with 14 bases in between. This CDR3 spans 15 amino acids. The germline V gene encodes CDR1 LNHDA and CDR2 SQIVND (reference sequence). The CDR3 region is CASSIDEGAADTQYF. The DNA for the CDR3 is TGTGCCAGTAGTATCGATGAGGGCGCGGCAGATACGCAGTATTTT.

The CDR3 is CASSEYRLIDDEQFF. CDR3 DNA sequence: TGTGCCAGCAGTGAATACCGACTTATTGACGATGAGCAGTTCTTC. The V gene is TRBV25-1, the J gene TRBJ2-1; D ambiguous. CDR3 length equals 15 residues. Germline CDR1 MGHDK, CDR2 SYGVNS. V lost 0 bases to trimming and J lost 8 bases, with 14 bases between them. Complete variable domain (other parts from reference TRBV25-1 and TRBJ2-1): EADIYQTPRYLVIGTGKKITLECSQTMGHDKMYWYQQDPGMELHLIHYSYGVNSTEKGDLSSESTVSRIRTEHFPLTLESARPSHTSQYLCASSEYRLIDDEQFFGPGTRLTVL.

This chain links TRBV19 with TRBJ1-2; TRBD1 matches 8 bases. The ends lost 4 bases at V and 1 base at J; junction bases unmatched: 5. The CDR3 extends over 15 amino acids. CDR1 and CDR2 from the germline V gene are LNHDA and SQIVND (reference sequence). The CDR3, as DNA: TGTGCCAGTAGTACTTCGGACAGGGTTAACTATGGCTACACCTTC. Amino acid sequence: CASSTSDRVNYGYTF.

The chain is built from TRBV30 and TRBJ2-7; D gene uncertain. Per the germline V gene, CDR1 is GTSNPN and CDR2 is SVGIG (reference sequence). V gave up 1 base and J gave up 3 bases, with 7 bases separating them. The CDR3 sequence is 12 residues long. In DNA form, the CDR3 reads TGTGCCTGGAGTGCCCAGTTCTACGAGCAGTACTTC. This codes for CAWSAQFYEQYF.

The V call is TRBV7-2, the J call TRBJ1-3; D unclear. V was cut by 2 bases and J by 5 bases, with 16 bases left in between. CDR3 length: 16 amino acids. Germline V gene sequence: CDR1 SGHTA, CDR2 FQGNSA. The CDR3: CASSLLREGRRNTIYF. The CDR3 bases are TGTGCCAGCAGCTTATTAAGAGAGGGCCGCAGAAACACCATATATTTT.

V gene TRBV6-2 or TRBV6-3 combines with J gene TRBJ1-2; 8 nucleotides match TRBD1. V lost 5 bases, J lost 5 bases, and 4 bases stayed unmatched. The CDR3 spans 13 residues. Germline CDR1 and CDR2: MNHEY and SVGEGT. The CDR3 sequence: CASSRDRKYGYTF. CDR3 sequence (DNA): TGTGCCAGCAGTCGGGACAGGAAGTATGGCTACACCTTC.

This rearrangement joins TRBV11-1 to TRBJ1-1; D gene uncertain. This CDR3 has 13 amino acids. The V end was cut by 3 bases, the J end by 1 base, with 6 bases between. CDR1 is SGHAT, CDR2 FQDESV, per germline (reference sequence). CDR3 nucleotide sequence: TGTGCCAGCAGCTTGGAGGGGAACACTGAAGCTTTCTTT. This encodes CASSLEGNTEAFF.

V gene TRBV5-1 combines with J gene TRBJ2-3; perhaps TRBD1 as D (6 bases). V shed 0 bases and J shed 5 bases, with 10 bases lying between them. The CDR3 has 14 amino acids. CDR1 is SGHRS, CDR2 YFSETQ, per germline. CDR3 protein: CASSLAQGKDTQYF. The DNA for the CDR3 is TGCGCCAGCAGCTTGGCGCAGGGGAAAGATACGCAGTATTTT.

The rearrangement links TRBV29-1 to TRBJ2-7, with 7 bases identical to TRBD1. The germline CDR1 and CDR2 sequences are SQVTM and ANQGSEA. J gave up 5 bases and V 8 bases, and 9 bases lay outside the gene matches. The CDR3 contains 12 residues. CDR3 bases: TGCAGCACCCGGACAGGACGAAACGAGCAGTACTTC. This gives the protein CSTRTGRNEQYF.

This sequence joins TRBV2 and TRBJ1-1; maybe TRBD1 (6 bases). Germline-derived CDR1 and CDR2 are SNHLY and FYNNEI. The CDR3 has 15 amino acids. V was trimmed by 4 bases and J by 4 bases, leaving 16 bases between them. The CDR3: CASSGDNDGRTEAFF. The CDR3 coding sequence is TGTGCCAGCAGTGGGGACAACGACGGCCGCACTGAAGCTTTCTTT.

This clone was recorded once. J is TRBJ2-1 and V is TRBV5-1; 9 nucleotides agree with TRBD2. The germline V gene has CDR1 SGHRS and CDR2 YFSETQ. CDR3 size: 14 residues. After removal of 8 bases from V and 2 bases from J, the junction contained 5 bases not matched to a gene. In DNA, the CDR3 is TGCGCCAGTTACACTAGCGGGCCCTACAATGAGCAGTTCTTC. Encoded protein: CASYTSGPYNEQFF.

The V gene is TRBV5-1, the J gene TRBJ2-7; D might be TRBD2 (5 bases). V was trimmed by 1 base and J by 1 base, leaving 12 bases between them. The CDR3 consists of 15 residues. CDR1 is SGHRS and CDR2 is YFSETQ in the germline V gene. In DNA, the CDR3 is TGCGCCAGCAGCTTGCAACCGGGATCTTCCTACGAGCAGTACTTC. Translating it yields CASSLQPGSSYEQYF. Full variable domain (remainder filled in from reference TRBV5-1 and TRBJ2-7): KAGVTQTPRYLIKTRGQQVTLSCSPISGHRSVSWYQQTPGQGLQFLFEYFSETQRNKGNFPGRFSGRQFSNSRSEMNVSTLELGDSALYLCASSLQPGSSYEQYFGPGTRLTVT.

This chain uses TRBV29-1 with TRBJ1-2; D not certain. The CDR3 extends over 12 amino acids. The germline V gene encodes CDR1 SQVTM and CDR2 ANQGSEA. Trimming removed 5 bases from V and 6 bases from J, with 13 bases in between. The DNA of the CDR3 is TGCAGCGTTTCTCCCACTCAGGATGGCTACACCTTC. It translates to CSVSPTQDGYTF.

There are a few counts of this clone. This same CDR3 is encoded by further DNA sequences in the sample. This chain links TRBV5-1 with TRBJ2-7, with 12 bases that match TRBD2. CDR1 is SGHRS, CDR2 YFSETQ, per germline. The CDR3 covers 15 residues. Losses at the gene ends were 2 bases for V and 3 bases for J; bases not matched to a gene: 3. The CDR3 nucleotides read TGCGCCAGCAGCTTTGGACTAGCGGGAAACTACGAGCAGTACTTC. Amino acid sequence: CASSFGLAGNYEQYF.

This clone was observed once. The V and J genes are TRBV6-1 and TRBJ1-5, with D possibly matching TRBD1 (6 bases). Per the germline V gene, CDR1 is MNHNS and CDR2 is SASEGT. The ends were cut back, 4 bases at V and 3 bases at J, with 19 bases in the middle. The CDR3 extends over 17 amino acids. The CDR3 nucleotides are TGTGCCAGCAGTGGCATGACCGGGACACCAATCAATCAGCCCCAGCATTTT. Amino acid sequence: CASSGMTGTPINQPQHF.

CDR3 amino acids: CASSMFSVTGNTIYF. The CDR3 DNA reads as TGTGCCAGTAGTATGTTCAGTGTAACTGGAAACACCATATATTTT. The chain combines TRBV19 with TRBJ1-3; D is uncertain. This CDR3 spans 15 amino acids. Germline assignment: CDR1 LNHDA and CDR2 SQIVND (reference sequence). With 3 bases removed from V and 2 bases from J, the gap between germline ends came to 11 bases.

The gene calls are TRBV2 and TRBJ1-4; D unresolved. Trimming stripped 4 bases from V and 3 bases from J, with 12 bases between. The CDR3 totals 15 residues. Germline loops: CDR1 SNHLY, CDR2 FYNNEI. CDR3 region: CASSGAVSANEKLFF. The CDR3 DNA sequence: TGTGCCAGCAGTGGTGCGGTTTCAGCTAATGAAAAACTGTTTTTT.

This clone came up once. V usage is TRBV7-9 and J usage is TRBJ2-5, with no clear D. Trimming took 2 bases from V and 5 from J, leaving 15 bases between them. From germline, CDR1 is SEHNR and CDR2 FQNEAQ (reference sequence). There are 15 residues in the CDR3. CDR3 bases: TGTGCCAGCAGCTTAAAGCCAGGCTTAATGGAGACCCAGTACTTC. Its translation: CASSLKPGLMETQYF.